The 20 T cell receptor beta chains listed next were all sequenced from one sample in a study of blood T cell repertoires in COVID-19. Sequencing used immunoSEQ multiplex PCR; TCRdb keeps in-frame clones, though not all of them. The profile covers about 150,000 clones, with about 80% appearing a single time and about 7.3% taken by the ten largest. Sequencing used PBMCs or T cells enriched from blood (not recorded which). All receptors come from a man aged 45 to 65 who had recovered from COVID-19.

The sample holds many counts of this clone. The chain links TRBV12-5 to TRBJ2-1, with 7 nucleotides matching TRBD1. J lost 4 bases, V lost 4 bases, and 7 bases had no gene match. Germline-derived CDR1 and CDR2 are LGHNT and FRNRAP. The CDR3 is 15 amino acids. The CDR3 sequence: CASGSMGQTYNEQFF. CDR3 DNA: TGTGCTAGTGGTTCCATGGGACAGACTTACAATGAGCAGTTCTTC.

A single count supports this clone. This chain connects TRBV4-1 to TRBJ1-5; TRBD1 might be the D (6 bases). The CDR3 consists of 16 residues. The germline gives CDR1 MGHRA, CDR2 YSYEKL. V was cut by 0 bases and J by 2 bases, with 11 bases left in between. CDR3 DNA: TGCGCCAGCAGCCAAGATGGGGGCATCGGCAATCAGCCCCAGCATTTT. Its protein product is CASSQDGGIGNQPQHF.

This clone was seen once. The chain carries TRBV5-6 and TRBJ2-1, with 8 bases lining up with TRBD2. V lost 4 bases to trimming and J lost 0 bases; unmatched junction nucleotides: 6. This CDR3 contains 16 residues. The germline V gene has CDR1 SGHDT and CDR2 YYEEEE. This CDR3 reads CASSPAGGRSYNEQFF. The DNA for the CDR3 is TGTGCCAGCAGCCCGGCGGGGGGCCGCTCCTACAATGAGCAGTTCTTC.

The genes are TRBV25-1 and TRBJ2-3, with TRBD1 matching 12 bases. The CDR3 consists of 16 residues. Germline lookup yields CDR1 MGHDK and CDR2 SYGVNS. After removal of 3 bases from V and 5 bases from J, the junction contained 6 bases not matched to a gene. CDR3 bases: TGTGCCAGCAGTGAGTGGGACAGGGGGCTTTTAGATACGCAGTATTTT. The encoded protein is CASSEWDRGLLDTQYF. The full variable domain, its missing parts supplied by reference TRBV25-1 and TRBJ2-3, is EADIYQTPRYLVIGTGKKITLECSQTMGHDKMYWYQQDPGMELHLIHYSYGVNSTEKGDLSSESTVSRIRTEHFPLTLESARPSHTSQYLCASSEWDRGLLDTQYFGPGTRLTVL.

The chain has TRBV6-2 or TRBV6-3 and TRBJ2-2; maybe TRBD2 (5 bases). The germline V gene encodes CDR1 MNHEY and CDR2 SVGEGT. This CDR3 is built from 16 residues. V lost 2 bases to trimming and J lost 1 base, with 11 bases between them. CDR3 DNA sequence: TGTGCCAGCAGTTACCAGTCGGGGAGGAACACCGGGGAGCTGTTTTTT. Translated: CASSYQSGRNTGELFF.

This clone was counted a single time. The chain is built from TRBV9 and TRBJ1-4; 12 bases agree with TRBD1. The germline V gene has CDR1 SGDLS and CDR2 YYNGEE. Germline trimming cut 3 bases from V and 6 bases from J; bases unmatched to any gene: 3. This CDR3 is 15 amino acids long. The CDR3: CASSAGTGGYEKLFF. Written as DNA, the CDR3 is TGTGCCAGCAGCGCAGGGACAGGGGGCTATGAAAAACTGTTTTTT.

The chain carries TRBV2 and TRBJ2-2, with 7 positions matching TRBD2. Germline lookup yields CDR1 SNHLY and CDR2 FYNNEI. There are 15 residues in the CDR3. The V gene end was trimmed by 7 bases and the J gene end by 3 bases; junction bases not matched to a gene: 8. The CDR3 is CASTPLGGDTGELFF. CDR3 sequence (DNA): TGTGCCAGCACCCCCCTGGGGGGGGACACCGGGGAGCTGTTTTTT.

The sample holds a few counts of this clone. The V and J genes are TRBV12-5 and TRBJ2-7; TRBD1 agrees at 8 bases. The CDR3 is 15 amino acids. J was trimmed by 3 bases and V by 6 bases; bases with no gene match: 10. The germline gives CDR1 LGHNT, CDR2 FRNRAP. As DNA, the CDR3 is TGTGCTAGTGGCTATACTCGGGACAGGAGCTACGAGCAGTACTTC. Protein product: CASGYTRDRSYEQYF.

The chain links TRBV9 to TRBJ1-3, with D unclear. CDR3 length: 12 amino acids. V was pared by 4 bases and J by 5 bases, with 7 bases between. Germline CDR1 SGDLS, CDR2 YYNGEE. CDR3 loop: CASSPERNTIYF. The CDR3 coding sequence is TGTGCCAGCAGCCCCGAGAGAAACACCATATATTTT.

The chain carries TRBV14 and TRBJ1-2; TRBD1 aligns across 11 bases. The CDR3 is 13 amino acids. J was trimmed by 14 bases and V by 4 bases; bases with no gene match: 9. The V gene's germline CDR1 is SGHDN and CDR2 FVKESK. CDR3 sequence reads: CASSRGQGGFWTF. CDR3 coding DNA: TGTGCCAGCAGCCGGGGACAGGGGGGCTTTTGGACCTTC.

V is TRBV19 and J is TRBJ2-5; 8 bases map to TRBD1. The germline CDR1 and CDR2 sequences are LNHDA and SQIVND (reference sequence). CDR3 length: 16 residues. V gave up 1 base and J gave up 3 bases; unmatched junction bases: 7. This CDR3 is CASSIGRGHLKETQYF. The CDR3 nucleotides read TGTGCCAGTAGTATAGGCAGGGGGCATTTAAAAGAGACCCAGTACTTC.

The rearrangement links TRBV7-8 to TRBJ1-1; D remains unclear. CDR1 and CDR2 from the germline V gene are SGHVS and FQNEAQ. V was pared by 1 base and J by 4 bases, with 13 bases between. This CDR3 spans 15 amino acids. CDR3 protein: CASSLVGSLGTEAFF. The CDR3 DNA reads TGTGCCAGCAGCTTAGTGGGCTCTCTGGGCACTGAAGCTTTCTTT.

The chain couples TRBV30 to TRBJ1-5; D perhaps matches TRBD1 (6 bases). CDR1 and CDR2 (germline): GTSNPN, SVGIG (reference sequence). The CDR3 length is 13 residues. V was cut by 2 bases and J by 6 bases, with 11 bases left in between. In DNA, the CDR3 is TGTGCCTGGAGTTACAGGGTAGGTCAGCCCCAGCATTTT. It specifies CAWSYRVGQPQHF.

The chain carries TRBV5-1 and TRBJ1-1; 7 bases agree with TRBD1. V trimming: 4 bases; J trimming: 1 base; junction bases outside the gene matches: 4. The CDR3 has 14 residues. Per the germline V gene, CDR1 is SGHRS and CDR2 is YFSETQ. CDR3 in DNA: TGCGCCAGCAGCCCCAACAGGGGGAACACTGAAGCTTTCTTT. It translates to CASSPNRGNTEAFF.

The chain is built from TRBV7-9 and TRBJ1-4; D call uncertain. Trimming left V 3 bases short and J 0 bases short, with 11 bases between. The CDR3 is 16 amino acids. Looked up from germline, CDR1 is SEHNR and CDR2 is FQNEAQ (reference sequence). CDR3 amino acids: CASSLRQPATNEKLFF. The CDR3 bases are TGTGCCAGCAGCTTGCGGCAGCCGGCAACTAATGAAAAACTGTTTTTT.

This clone was recorded once. V is TRBV5-1 and J is TRBJ2-7; D call uncertain. CDR1 is SGHRS, CDR2 YFSETQ, per germline. This CDR3 spans 14 amino acids. The V end lost 0 bases, the J end lost 5 bases, and 12 bases lay between the germline ends. CDR3 in DNA: TGCGCCAGCAGCTTGGTTACGGGTTTTGACGAGCAGTACTTC. Protein sequence: CASSLVTGFDEQYF. Full variable domain (missing parts from reference TRBV5-1 and TRBJ2-7): KAGVTQTPRYLIKTRGQQVTLSCSPISGHRSVSWYQQTPGQGLQFLFEYFSETQRNKGNFPGRFSGRQFSNSRSEMNVSTLELGDSALYLCASSLVTGFDEQYFGPGTRLTVT.

Only one count was recorded for this clone. The rearrangement joins TRBV6-5 to TRBJ2-5; TRBD2 might be the D (5 bases). Trimming pared 8 bases from V and 1 base from J, leaving 11 bases between. CDR1 MNHEY and CDR2 SVGAGI come from the germline V gene. The length of the CDR3 is 13 residues. The CDR3 reads CASSRGVQETQYF. As DNA, the CDR3 is TGTGCCAGCTCACGGGGAGTCCAAGAGACCCAGTACTTC.

The genes are TRBV12-3 or TRBV12-4 and TRBJ1-1, with unresolved D. V gave up 3 bases and J gave up 1 base, with 6 bases separating them. The CDR3 extends over 13 amino acids. CDR3 loop: CASSFPGNTEAFF. The CDR3 coding sequence is TGTGCCAGCAGTTTTCCGGGGAACACTGAAGCTTTCTTT.

The chain combines TRBV27 with TRBJ2-3; 8 bases fit TRBD1. In germline, CDR1 is MNHEY, CDR2 SMNVEV (reference sequence). With 0 bases clipped from V and 2 bases from J, the junction kept 10 bases outside the gene matches. The CDR3 covers 18 residues. The chain's CDR3 is CASSLSPPRQGLTDTQYF. In DNA, the CDR3 is TGTGCCAGCAGTTTATCGCCCCCTCGACAGGGGCTCACAGATACGCAGTATTTT.

The chain employs TRBV10-3 and TRBJ1-1, with a tentative D call TRBD1 (5 bases). V shed 4 bases and J shed 2 bases, with 11 bases lying between them. Germline CDR1 ENHRY, CDR2 SYGVKD. The CDR3 has 14 amino acids. The CDR3 region has the DNA TGTGCCATCAGTGCAGGGTTCGGTAACACTGAAGCTTTCTTT. Translated: CAISAGFGNTEAFF.